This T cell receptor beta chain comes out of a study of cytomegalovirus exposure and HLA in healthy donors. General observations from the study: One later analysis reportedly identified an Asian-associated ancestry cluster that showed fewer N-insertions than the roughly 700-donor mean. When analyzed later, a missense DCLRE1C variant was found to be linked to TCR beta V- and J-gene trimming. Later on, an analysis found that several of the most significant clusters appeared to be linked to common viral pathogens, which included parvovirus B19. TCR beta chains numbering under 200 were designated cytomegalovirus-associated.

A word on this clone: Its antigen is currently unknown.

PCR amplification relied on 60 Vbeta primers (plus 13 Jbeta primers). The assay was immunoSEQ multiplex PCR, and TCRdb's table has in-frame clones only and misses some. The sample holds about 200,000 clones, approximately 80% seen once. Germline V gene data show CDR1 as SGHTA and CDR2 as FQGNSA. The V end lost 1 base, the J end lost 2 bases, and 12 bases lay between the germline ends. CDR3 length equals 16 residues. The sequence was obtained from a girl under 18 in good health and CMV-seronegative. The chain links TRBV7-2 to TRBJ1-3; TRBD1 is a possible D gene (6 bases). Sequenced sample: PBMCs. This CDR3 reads CASSLDRSGAGNTIYF. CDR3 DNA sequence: TGTGCCAGCAGCTTAGATCGCTCAGGGGCTGGAAACACCATATATTTT.